Listed here are 32 T cell receptor beta chains from one sample, sequenced in a study of T-cell memory formation after mild COVID-19 (TCRdb year 2021). The method behind the library was 5' RACE. The run used an Illumina NovaSeq 6000. The raw public reads went through TCRdb reprocessing: fastp at Q25, MiXCR clone calling, in-frame beta chains kept. Every entry covers one CDR3 protein and lists the most common genes and DNA from its rows. Recorded for this sample are nearly 200,000 distinct CDR3 sequences; approximately 20% of them occurred a single time. In total, the top ten clones hold 2.4% of the sample. What was sequenced was PBMCs or a T cell subset sorted from them (not recorded which). The receptors come from an adult woman who had mild COVID-19 (a few samples of this study predate the infection). The sample titles of this study are shuffled in the database, so cell type and time point are left out; the donor was told from shared clones.

This clonotype was counted a single time. This chain connects TRBV4-3 to TRBJ1-2, with D maybe TRBD1 (6 bases). CDR1 LGHNA and CDR2 YSLEER come from the germline V gene. The CDR3 sequence is 15 residues long. Trimming left V 1 base short and J 0 bases short, with 9 bases between. In DNA form, the CDR3 reads TGCGCCAGCAGCCAAGGGACAGACCCTAACTATGGCTACACCTTC. This gives the protein CASSQGTDPNYGYTF.

The chain uses TRBV5-1 and TRBJ1-1; 8 bases are shared with TRBD1. This CDR3 comprises 14 residues. V dropped 4 bases and J dropped 3; count of bases not matched to a gene: 5. Looked up from germline, CDR1 is SGHRS and CDR2 is YFSETQ. The CDR3 is CASSTGTGDTEAFF. The CDR3 bases are TGCGCCAGCAGCACAGGGACAGGAGACACTGAAGCTTTCTTT.

This clonotype was recorded a few times. The chain links TRBV5-1 to TRBJ1-1, with no clear D. Deletions cut 4 bases from V and 5 bases from J, with 12 bases between. CDR1 and CDR2 (germline): SGHRS, YFSETQ. The CDR3 runs 13 residues. The CDR3 sequence is CASSVDVGTEAFF. The CDR3 DNA reads as TGCGCCAGCAGCGTGGATGTAGGAACTGAAGCTTTCTTT.

This clonotype was found many times. This chain joins TRBV7-9 and TRBJ1-1, with 9 bases identical to TRBD1. The germline V gene encodes CDR1 SEHNR and CDR2 FQNEAQ (reference sequence). This CDR3 has 16 residues. V lost 3 bases and J lost 0; bases outside the gene matches: 5. The CDR3 DNA follows: TGTGCCAGCAGCTTGGGGACAGGGCCTGTGAACACTGAAGCTTTCTTT. It translates to CASSLGTGPVNTEAFF.

The chain joins TRBV5-6 to TRBJ1-1; D may be TRBD1 (6 bases). The CDR3 extends over 14 amino acids. Germline values: CDR1 SGHDT, CDR2 YYEEEE. V was clipped by 5 bases and J by 3 bases, with 14 bases between them. CDR3 DNA: TGTGCCAGCAGGCCCAGGGGAGAGTACACTGAAGCTTTCTTT. This gives the protein CASRPRGEYTEAFF.

V and J are TRBV24-1 and TRBJ2-1; 9 nucleotides match TRBD2. The CDR3 sequence is 22 residues long. Germline trimming cut 4 bases from V and 10 bases from J; bases unmatched to any gene: 31. Germline V gene sequence: CDR1 KGHDR, CDR2 SFDVKD. The CDR3 DNA reads as TGTGCCACCAGTGACCCCGCTGGGGCTAGCGGGGCTCGCCCTCAATCATTAGTCGAGCAGTTCTTC. This translates into CATSDPAGASGARPQSLVEQFF.

This clonotype was counted between two and nine times. The chain couples TRBV5-1 to TRBJ2-4, with D hard to call. The CDR3 totals 13 residues. CDR1 SGHRS and CDR2 YFSETQ come from the germline V gene. Trimming removed 1 base at V and 2 bases at J, with 4 bases between. The CDR3 reads CASSLTTKNIQYF. CDR3 DNA: TGCGCCAGCAGCTTGACGACCAAAAACATTCAGTACTTC.

In its sample, this clonotype was seen a few times. The chain recombines TRBV9 with TRBJ2-7; D is possibly TRBD1 or TRBD2 (5 bases each). The V gene's germline CDR1 is SGDLS and CDR2 YYNGEE. V was pared by 0 bases and J by 0 bases, with 7 bases between. The CDR3 spans 14 residues. The DNA for the CDR3 is TGTGCCAGCAGCGTAGAGGGGAGCTCCTACGAGCAGTACTTC. Encoded protein: CASSVEGSSYEQYF.

This clonotype has a handful of counts. The V call is TRBV6-5, the J call TRBJ2-4; 11 bases match TRBD2. This CDR3 is built from 16 residues. The ends lost 2 bases at V and 5 bases at J; junction bases unmatched: 5. CDR1 is MNHEY and CDR2 is SVGAGI in the germline V gene. In DNA, the CDR3 is TGTGCCAGCAGTTACGCTAGCGGGAGGTCCCAAAACATTCAGTACTTC. This sequence encodes CASSYASGRSQNIQYF.

V gene TRBV10-3 combines with J gene TRBJ1-2; tentative D call: TRBD1 (5 bases). Germline-derived CDR1 and CDR2 are ENHRY and SYGVKD. CDR3 length: 14 amino acids. Trimming took off 3 bases at V and 6 bases at J, with 14 bases between the two ends. The CDR3 loop reads CAISDPGRENGYTF. Written as DNA, the CDR3 is TGTGCCATCAGTGACCCAGGGCGGGAGAATGGCTACACCTTC.

This clonotype was found a few times. The rearrangement links TRBV7-9 to TRBJ2-1; a possible D gene is TRBD1 (5 bases). Germline values: CDR1 SEHNR, CDR2 FQNEAQ (reference sequence). V was shortened by 1 base and J by 6 bases, with 13 bases between the two germline ends. The CDR3 spans 15 residues. This CDR3 reads CASSLVAGNFNEQFF. The CDR3 DNA sequence: TGTGCCAGCAGCTTAGTGGCAGGGAACTTCAATGAGCAGTTCTTC.

The chain recombines TRBV24-1 with TRBJ2-3; the D is unclear. V lost 7 bases to trimming and J lost 2 bases, with 3 bases between them. The CDR3 sequence is 11 residues long. Germline values: CDR1 KGHDR, CDR2 SFDVKD. CDR3 in amino acids: CATSNTDTQYF. In DNA, the CDR3 is TGTGCCACCAGCAACACAGATACGCAGTATTTT.

The chain links TRBV5-1 to TRBJ2-6, with 8 positions matching TRBD2. With 4 bases clipped from V and 0 bases from J, the junction kept 9 bases outside the gene matches. Looked up from germline, CDR1 is SGHRS and CDR2 is YFSETQ. The CDR3 contains 18 residues. The CDR3, as DNA: TGCGCCAGCAGCCCCGGGAGGGTCGAAATCTCTGGGGCCAACGTCCTGACTTTC. This encodes CASSPGRVEISGANVLTF.

This clonotype has just a few counts. The CDR3 loop is CASRASTDTEAFF. CDR3 bases: TGTGCCAGCAGAGCCTCTACGGACACTGAAGCTTTCTTT. This rearrangement joins TRBV6-6 to TRBJ1-1, with D unclear. V was clipped by 6 bases and J by 3 bases, with 11 bases between them. The CDR3 has 13 amino acids. Per the germline V gene, CDR1 is MNHNY and CDR2 is SVGAGI (reference sequence).

The chain joins TRBV20-1 to TRBJ2-7; D remains unclear. Germline V gene sequence: CDR1 DFQATT, CDR2 SNEGSKA (reference sequence). The CDR3 totals 13 residues. Trimming stripped 3 bases from V and 5 bases from J, with 14 bases between. The CDR3 bases are TGCAGTGCTAGTTTGATGGATATCGACGAGCAGTACTTC. Its protein product is CSASLMDIDEQYF.

This clonotype was detected ten times or more. The V gene is TRBV20-1, the J gene TRBJ2-5, with 16 bases matching TRBD2. The CDR3 consists of 14 residues. J was trimmed by 9 bases and V by 3 bases; bases with no gene match: 4. CDR1 and CDR2 from the germline V gene are DFQATT and SNEGSKA (reference sequence). In DNA form, the CDR3 reads TGCAGTGCTAGGGGACTAGCGGGGGGGCCGCCCCAGTACTTC. Translation gives CSARGLAGGPPQYF.

This clonotype has more than one count but fewer than ten. This chain joins TRBV3-1 and TRBJ2-5, with 7 bases matching TRBD2. CDR3 length equals 13 residues. The trim removed 4 bases at V and 5 bases at J, leaving 4 bases unmatched. Germline-derived CDR1 and CDR2 are LGHDT and YNNKEL (reference sequence). The CDR3 sequence is CASSPREGETQYF. The CDR3 nucleotides read TGTGCCAGCAGCCCCAGGGAGGGGGAGACCCAGTACTTC.

The V call is TRBV7-9, the J call TRBJ1-1, with unresolved D. Germline assignment: CDR1 SEHNR and CDR2 FQNEAQ (reference sequence). The CDR3 sequence is 12 residues long. Trimming left V 3 bases short and J 8 bases short, with 10 bases between. The CDR3 DNA follows: TGTGCCAGCAGCTTCGACCGAAACGAAGCTTTCTTT. It encodes CASSFDRNEAFF.

A remark on this clonotype: This likely comes from a read error, as the CDR3 has no conserved phenylalanine or tryptophan at its end. This chain links TRBV5-1 with TRBJ2-5, with 7 bases fitting TRBD1. V shed 4 bases, J shed 5 bases, and the junction held 8 bases outside the gene matches. The germline V gene has CDR1 SGHRS and CDR2 YFSETQ. CDR3 length: 14 amino acids. The CDR3 loop reads CASSRQQGMETQYI. The CDR3 DNA reads TGCGCCAGCAGCCGCCAACAGGGGATGGAGACCCAGTACATC.

This clonotype appeared a few times. The chain recombines TRBV4-2 with TRBJ1-1, with D uncertain. The V end was cut by 0 bases, the J end by 0 bases, with 14 bases between. CDR3 length: 17 residues. CDR1 and CDR2 from the germline V gene are LGHNA and YNFKEQ. The CDR3 nucleotides are TGTGCCAGCAGCCAAGATCCCGTACGGCAGGTGAACACTGAAGCTTTCTTT. This sequence encodes CASSQDPVRQVNTEAFF.

This clonotype was counted between two and nine times. The chain carries TRBV20-1 and TRBJ2-1, with D possibly TRBD2 on 6 matching bases. Germline V CDR1 and CDR2: DFQATT, SNEGSKA (reference sequence). This CDR3 spans 15 amino acids. Trimming stripped 2 bases from V and 13 bases from J, with 24 bases between. CDR3 residues: CSARLGGPTTTRQFF. CDR3 bases: TGCAGTGCTAGACTGGGGGGACCGACGACCACACGACAGTTCTTC.

The table lists this clonotype with a few counts. The J gene is TRBJ1-5, the V gene TRBV10-3, with TRBD1 identical over 8 bases. The CDR3 has 15 amino acids. Trimming cost V 2 bases and J 6 bases; bases outside gene matches: 6. Germline assignment: CDR1 ENHRY and CDR2 SYGVKD. For the CDR3, the DNA is TGTGCCATCAGTGAGGGACAGGGTAGTAGTCAGCCCCAGCATTTT. Translated, it gives CAISEGQGSSQPQHF.

V and J are TRBV7-9 and TRBJ2-1, with D perhaps matching TRBD2 (6 bases). This CDR3 is 13 amino acids long. In germline, CDR1 is SEHNR, CDR2 FQNEAQ (reference sequence). With 5 bases removed from V and 2 bases from J, the gap between germline ends came to 7 bases. CDR3 nucleotide sequence: TGTGCCAGCAGCACGGGAGCCTACAATGAGCAGTTCTTC. Its translation is CASSTGAYNEQFF.

The chain combines TRBV5-1 with TRBJ2-5; TRBD2 matches at 10 bases. J lost 5 bases, V lost 3 bases, and 4 bases had no gene match. CDR1 and CDR2 from the germline V gene are SGHRS and YFSETQ. This CDR3 has 14 residues. DNA for the CDR3: TGCGCCAGCAGCTCGACTAGCGGGCTGGAGACCCAGTACTTC. This translates into CASSSTSGLETQYF. Using reference TRBV5-1 and TRBJ2-5 for the parts outside the CDR3, the full variable domain is KAGVTQTPRYLIKTRGQQVTLSCSPISGHRSVSWYQQTPGQGLQFLFEYFSETQRNKGNFPGRFSGRQFSNSRSEMNVSTLELGDSALYLCASSSTSGLETQYFGPGTRLLVL.

V usage is TRBV19 and J usage is TRBJ2-7; TRBD1 aligns across 7 bases. Unmatched junction bases numbered 6, after V lost 5 bases and J lost 2 bases. CDR3 size: 14 residues. CDR1 is LNHDA and CDR2 is SQIVND in the germline V gene (reference sequence). DNA of the CDR3: TGTGCCAGTAGTGCTAGACAGGGAGCCTACGAGCAGTACTTC. Protein product: CASSARQGAYEQYF.

This clonotype was counted a few times. This sequence joins TRBV20-1 and TRBJ2-3; 8 bases are a match to TRBD2. The CDR3 spans 14 residues. J gave up 1 base and V 3 bases, and 3 bases lay outside the gene matches. Per the germline V gene, CDR1 is DFQATT and CDR2 is SNEGSKA (reference sequence). The CDR3 sequence: CSARDSGGTDTQYF. The CDR3 nucleotides read TGCAGTGCTAGGGATAGCGGGGGCACAGATACGCAGTATTTT.

V usage is TRBV12-3 or TRBV12-4 and J usage is TRBJ2-5, with 12 bases fitting TRBD2. Trimming took 2 bases from V and 0 from J; bases not matched to a gene: 10. CDR3 length equals 19 residues. The CDR3 nucleotides are TGTGCCAGCAGTTTACGGCCACTAGCGGGGGGTCGTTACCAAGAGACCCAGTACTTC. Its translation is CASSLRPLAGGRYQETQYF.

This clonotype has just a few counts. V and J are TRBV6-2 or TRBV6-3 and TRBJ2-4, with D unresolved. This CDR3 region has 15 residues. V dropped 7 bases and J dropped 6 bases, with 19 bases sitting between them. Germline V gene sequence: CDR1 MNHEY, CDR2 SVGEGT. The CDR3 sequence is CASTEWAGPTNIQYF. CDR3 bases: TGTGCCAGCACCGAATGGGCAGGCCCGACAAACATTCAGTACTTC.

This chain joins TRBV5-8 and TRBJ1-2; D may be TRBD1 (5 bases). CDR3 length: 15 amino acids. Germline V gives CDR1 SGHTS, CDR2 YDEGEE. V was shortened by 2 bases and J by 5 bases, with 16 bases between the two germline ends. In DNA form, the CDR3 reads TGTGCCAGCAGCTTTAACAACAGGCCTGCATATGGCTACACCTTC. Translating gives CASSFNNRPAYGYTF.

In this sample, this clonotype turned up many times. The DNA for the CDR3 is TGTGCCAGCAGTTTGGTCGGGGGTGGATACGAGCAGTACTTC. Encoded protein: CASSLVGGGYEQYF. V usage is TRBV6-5 and J usage is TRBJ2-7, with D perhaps TRBD2 (6 bases). Trimming took 4 bases from V and 4 from J, leaving 14 bases between them. CDR1 is MNHEY and CDR2 is SVGAGI in the germline V gene. The CDR3 loop spans 14 amino acids.

The rearrangement links TRBV5-5 to TRBJ1-2; 8 bases line up with TRBD1. Germline CDR1 reads SGHKS; CDR2 reads YYEKEE (reference sequence). CDR3 length: 16 residues. V trimming: 4 bases; J trimming: 5 bases; junction bases outside the gene matches: 13. The DNA of the CDR3 is TGTGCCAGCAGCCTTGTCTCAGGGGGCCTTCCATATGGCTACACCTTC. It is translated as CASSLVSGGLPYGYTF.

The J gene is TRBJ2-3, the V gene TRBV7-2, with D possibly TRBD1 on 5 matching bases. This CDR3 is 13 amino acids long. V lost 7 bases to trimming and J lost 2 bases, with 10 bases between them. Germline values: CDR1 SGHTA, CDR2 FQGNSA. The CDR3 loop reads CASTTATTDTQYF. The CDR3 bases are TGTGCCAGCACGACAGCCACCACAGATACGCAGTATTTT.